This is a list of T cell receptor beta chains from one sample in a study of PD-1 blockade in classical Hodgkin lymphoma. This table comes from immunoSEQ multiplex PCR, and its TCRdb copy is limited to in-frame clones, with some not included. This sample has roughly 60,000 clones, with 88% found just once. This specimen consisted of peripheral blood mononuclear cells (PBMCs), obtained before the second cycle of nivolumab. These receptor sequences come from a human donor with classical Hodgkin lymphoma. CDR3s include the opening cysteine and the closing phenylalanine or tryptophan. A D gene is named only where the DNA matches it firmly. The size of a clone is reported for some rows only, either as once, few or many, or as a class for expanded clones.

J gene,clone size,V gene,D gene,CDR3 DNA,CDR3 protein
TRBJ2-5,.,TRBV28,.,TGTGCCAGCGGGGTAGGGCAAGAGACCCAGTACTTC,CASGVGQETQYF
TRBJ2-7,.,TRBV6-5,TRBD1,TGTGCCAGCAGTTGGACAGGGCCCAACGAGCAGTACTTC,CASSWTGPNEQYF
TRBJ2-7,.,TRBV27,TRBD1,TGTGCCAGCTGCCGAATGACAGGGACCTACGAGCAGTACTTC,CASCRMTGTYEQYF
TRBJ1-1,.,TRBV7-6,.,TGTGCCAGCAGCGAGACACAGAACACTGAAGCTTTCTTT,CASSETQNTEAFF
TRBJ1-5,.,TRBV6-5,.,TGTGCCAGCAGTTACTCTCGGGCGGGAGGTAATCAGCCCCAGCATTTT,CASSYSRAGGNQPQHF
TRBJ1-1,once,TRBV7-2,TRBD1,TGTGCCAGCAGCTTATCCCTGGGACAGAAGATACCCGGGGCTGAAGCTTTCTTT,CASSLSLGQKIPGAEAFF
TRBJ2-2,once,TRBV5-1,.,TGCGCCAGCGCACTAGACGGTATCACCGGGGAGCTGTTTTTT,CASALDGITGELFF
TRBJ2-2,.,TRBV5-1,TRBD2,TGCGCCAGCAGCTTGGTATTAGCGGGGTCCGGAGGCGGGGAGCTGCTTTTT,CASSLVLAGSGGGELLF
TRBJ2-5,.,TRBV6-1,.,TGTGCCAGCAGTGAAGGGGTCGGGACCCAGTACTTC,CASSEGVGTQYF
TRBJ1-6,.,TRBV5-1,.,TGCGCCAGCAGCTTGATGGTTGACTTACAATCACCCCTCCACTTT,CASSLMVDLQSPLHF
TRBJ1-4,.,TRBV7-2,.,TGTGCCAGCAGCTTAGATCCGTTGGCGAGGGAAAAACTGTTTTTT,CASSLDPLAREKLFF
TRBJ1-2,.,TRBV5-1,.,TGCGCCAGCAGCGAGGAACAGGGTAGATATGGCTACACCTTC,CASSEEQGRYGYTF
TRBJ1-6,.,TRBV30,.,TGTGCCTGGGGGCAGGGGAGGGCCTATAATTCACCCCTCCACTTT,CAWGQGRAYNSPLHF
TRBJ1-1,.,TRBV10-1,TRBD1,TGCGCCAGCAGTGTGGGACAGGGATCCACTGAAGCTTTCTTT,CASSVGQGSTEAFF
TRBJ2-3,.,TRBV28,TRBD1,TGTGCCAGCAGGCTGACAGGGGCAGATACGCAGTATTTT,CASRLTGADTQYF
TRBJ2-3,.,TRBV5-1,TRBD1,TGCGCCAGCAGGCCAACCGGGACAGGGGTGGTAGGTACGCAGTATTTT,CASRPTGTGVVGTQYF
TRBJ2-7,.,TRBV30,.,TGTGCCTGGAGTGTACCGGGAAAACTCTACGAGCAGTACTTC,CAWSVPGKLYEQYF
TRBJ2-7,.,TRBV5-1,.,TGCGCCAGCAGCTTGGCAGGGCAGCCTACCTACGAGCAGTACTTC,CASSLAGQPTYEQYF
TRBJ1-1,.,TRBV7-9,.,TGTGCCAGCAGTAAACAGGGCCCGCAAGAGGTCACTGAAGCTTTCTTT,CASSKQGPQEVTEAFF
TRBJ1-4,.,TRBV6-5,.,TGTGCCAGCAGTGCCCCGGGGGGGGCGGGTGAAAAACTGTTTTTT,CASSAPGGAGEKLFF
TRBJ1-1,few,TRBV6-6,.,TGTGCCAGCAGTTACTCGGGATGGACTGAAGCTTTCTTT,CASSYSGWTEAFF
TRBJ1-4,.,TRBV6-4,.,TGTGCCAGCAACCGACTTAGCGAGGGGCTGGAGGAAAAACTGTTTTTT,CASNRLSEGLEEKLFF
TRBJ1-4,.,TRBV30,.,TGTGCCTGGAGTGTTTTGGGGAAAAAACTGTTTTTT,CAWSVLGKKLFF
TRBJ1-1,.,TRBV30,.,TGTGCCTGGAGTTCCCTCGATGAAGCTTTCTTT,CAWSSLDEAFF
TRBJ2-1,.,TRBV5-4,TRBD2,TGTGCCAGCAGCGCCCCCCATCTAGCGGGGTACAATGAGCAGTTCTTC,CASSAPHLAGYNEQFF
TRBJ2-1,.,TRBV5-1,.,TGCGCCAGCAGCCCTCTCGGGGGAGCGGGCAATGAGCAGTTCTTC,CASSPLGGAGNEQFF
TRBJ2-7,.,TRBV18,.,TGTGCCAGCTCAAACCAGCTAACAGGGAGTATCGAGCAGTACTTC,CASSNQLTGSIEQYF
TRBJ2-6,.,TRBV5-1,.,TGCGCCAGCAGCCCCTGGGGGGCCAACGTCCTGACTTTC,CASSPWGANVLTF
TRBJ1-5,.,TRBV6-5,.,TGTGCCAGCAGTCCGGTATTTAGCAATCAGCCCCAGCATTTT,CASSPVFSNQPQHF
TRBJ1-2,.,TRBV5-1,TRBD1,TGCGCCAGCAGCGAGAGGTCGGGACAGGTTTTACCTGGCTACACCTTC,CASSERSGQVLPGYTF
TRBJ2-6,.,TRBV6-5,.,TGTGCCAGCAGTCCGCCTAGGTCGCGGGCCAACGTCCTGACTTTC,CASSPPRSRANVLTF
TRBJ1-1,.,TRBV6-5,.,TGTGCCAGCAGCCCCGATAGGGACACTGAAGCTTTCTTT,CASSPDRDTEAFF
TRBJ1-4,.,TRBV2,.,TGTGCCAGCTATACCGATCTAGCAACTAATGAAAAACTGTTTTTT,CASYTDLATNEKLFF
TRBJ2-7,.,TRBV2,.,TGTGCCAGCAGTGCACAGACAGGGAGGAGACTTAGGGGGGGTGAGCAGTACTTC,CASSAQTGRRLRGGEQYF
TRBJ2-7,once,TRBV5-4,.,TGTGCCAGCAGCCCCAAGGCCATAGGAGACGAGCAGTACTTC,CASSPKAIGDEQYF
TRBJ1-4,.,TRBV5-1,TRBD1,TGCGCCAGCAGCTCCGGGACAGGGAGTCGGGAAAAACTGTTTTTT,CASSSGTGSREKLFF
TRBJ2-6,.,TRBV9,.,TGTGCCAGCAGCGTGGCCGGAGGGGCAGGGACTGGGGCCAACGTCCTGACTTTC,CASSVAGGAGTGANVLTF
TRBJ1-5,.,TRBV28,.,TGTGCCAGCAGTTTAGCTGGATGGCAGCCCCAGCATTTT,CASSLAGWQPQHF
TRBJ2-5,few,TRBV5-1,TRBD1,TGCGCCAGCAGCAACACCGGGACAGCACAAGAGACCCAGTACTTC,CASSNTGTAQETQYF
TRBJ2-3,.,TRBV7-9,TRBD2,TGTGCCAGCAGCCTTAGGACTAGCCCTAGCACAGATACGCAGTATTTT,CASSLRTSPSTDTQYF
TRBJ2-7,.,TRBV6-1,.,TGTGCCAGCCGCAGAGGCGGCGAGCAGTACTTC,CASRRGGEQYF
TRBJ2-5,.,TRBV4-1,.,TGCGCCAGCAGCCAGGGACACCTAGAGACCCAGTACTTC,CASSQGHLETQYF
TRBJ2-1,once,TRBV7-9,TRBD1,TGTGCCAGCAGCGAACGGGACAGGGGGGTTAATGAGCAGTTCTTC,CASSERDRGVNEQFF
TRBJ2-7,.,TRBV19,TRBD2,TGTGCCAGTAGTCCAAATAGCGGGGGGCCCTACGAGCAGTACTTC,CASSPNSGGPYEQYF
TRBJ2-5,.,TRBV5-1,.,TGCGCCAGCAGCACTCGGGGGTACTCTACTCAAGAGACCCAGTACTTC,CASSTRGYSTQETQYF
TRBJ1-4,.,TRBV2,.,TGTGCCAGCAGGCGGGGGGAAAAACTGTTTTTT,CASRRGEKLFF
TRBJ2-3,.,TRBV5-1,TRBD2,TGCGCCAGCCGCGGACTAGCGGGGGGGCCCGCAGATACGCAGTATTTT,CASRGLAGGPADTQYF
TRBJ1-5,.,TRBV14,.,TGTGCCAGCAGCCAAGCGAATCAGCCCCAGCATTTT,CASSQANQPQHF
TRBJ2-1,once,TRBV19,.,TGTGCCAGTAGTATCCCGGACTCTTACAATGAGCAGTTCTTC,CASSIPDSYNEQFF
TRBJ2-7,.,TRBV7-8,.,TGTGCCAGCAGCTTAGTTCTGACAGGTCTGCTTTCCTACGAGCAGTACTTC,CASSLVLTGLLSYEQYF
TRBJ2-7,.,TRBV9,.,TGTGCCAGCAGCGTAGCTGGCCCTCCAACCTACGAGCGGTACTTC,CASSVAGPPTYERYF
TRBJ1-5,.,TRBV30,.,TGTGCCTGGAGTGCAGAACTCGACGGAAATCAGCCCCAGCATTTT,CAWSAELDGNQPQHF
TRBJ1-2,.,TRBV30,TRBD1,TGTGCCTGGAGCGAACAGGGGGCGCATCGCTATGGCTACACCTTC,CAWSEQGAHRYGYTF
TRBJ1-2,few,TRBV6-6,.,TGTGCCAGCAGATCCACAGGGTTCTATGGCTACACCTTC,CASRSTGFYGYTF
TRBJ2-3,once,TRBV5-1,TRBD2,TGCGCCAGCAGCGCCCCTAGCGGGCTAAGCACAGATACGCAGTATTTT,CASSAPSGLSTDTQYF
TRBJ2-5,.,TRBV7-9,.,TGTGCCAGCAGCCTTTCTGGAGGAGAGACCCAGTACTTC,CASSLSGGETQYF
TRBJ2-5,.,TRBV29-1,.,TGCAGCGTTGCCACTGACATCTCCCAAGAGACCCAGTACTTC,CSVATDISQETQYF
TRBJ1-2,.,TRBV19,TRBD1,TGTGCCAGTAGAAACCAACAGGGGTCGGGTGGCTACACCTTC,CASRNQQGSGGYTF